This T cell receptor (beta chain) was sequenced during a study of blood T cells in healthy people across ages. Study conclusions and caveats: Long-lived donors exceeded aged donors in naive CD4+ cells and diversity.

This clonotype was seen many times. Its cognate antigen is unknown. Trimming stripped 2 bases from V and 5 bases from J, with 10 bases between. This CDR3 spans 14 amino acids. At least 6.5 million PBMCs were isolated per sample. With a J-beta primer mix and a sample-barcoded 5' primer, a second PCR ran roughly 6 to 12 cycles. Every sample gave at least 3 million paired-end reads containing CDR3. TCRdb ran MiXCR on the 5' RACE reads and lists one entry per CDR3 protein. The sample includes hundreds of thousands of distinct CDR3 sequences, about 34% seen only once; the top ten take less than 20%. The rearrangement joins TRBV12-3 or TRBV12-4 to TRBJ1-5; D possibly corresponds to TRBD1 (6 bases). The material sequenced was blood. The TCR originated in a woman aged 80 or over in good health. CDR3 DNA sequence: TGTGCCAGCAGTTTACGGGACACCCATCAGCCCCAGCATTTT. It encodes CASSLRDTHQPQHF.